This T cell receptor (beta chain) appears in the sequencing data of a study of cytomegalovirus exposure and HLA in healthy donors (dated by TCRdb to about 2017). The study in broad terms: An earlier analysis of fewer than 750 of the donors reported under 300 Gb of sequence data and around 120 million unique TCR beta sequences obtained from roughly 180 million T cells. An early release covering approximately 600 HLA-typed donors comprised about 310 gigabases of sequencing data and 85 million to 100 million unique TCR sequences. Among the roughly 400 genotyped donors, approximately 81% belonged to the genetic ancestry cluster associated with self-reported Caucasian donors. The study aimed to test whether cataloging public T cell receptors could reveal signatures of past pathogen exposure. The study profiled the T cell repertoires of hundreds of subjects by immunosequencing and related them to cytomegalovirus serostatus. Besides the first cohort of 666 subjects, a separate validation cohort made up of 90 to 150 different subjects was used. High-throughput TCR immunosequencing, statistical association of individual TCRs with disease status, and machine learning were combined to predict cytomegalovirus infection status. A later analysis re-analyzed previously published TCR beta repertoires from 666 donors and added high-resolution HLA genotyping to study TCR occurrence patterns. The later analysis used no new phenotypic data to find candidate immune exposures, relying instead on TCR beta sequences and their occurrence across donors. An earlier analysis of some 500 of the donors used high-throughput TCR beta sequencing to judge whether each TCR beta V gene segment behaved as functional or pseudogenic. Donor age, sex, ethnicity and CMV serostatus were collected together with the repertoire data. Genome-wide SNP genotypes for about 55% of the roughly 670 donors were used in a later genetic analysis, which treated that subset as a discovery cohort. All discovery cohort repertoires had been generated on a single sequencing platform. Class I and class II HLA loci were covered by the typing at four-digit resolution. The number of donors typed differed by locus, with 629-630 for A, B, C, DRB1 and DQB1, roughly 550 for DQA1, 600 to 610 for DPA1, and around 430 for DPB1. Four or five DR-DQ haplotypes were handled as single units for association and clustering, since linkage in the cohort was strong. Among 300 to 500 genotyped donors of the cohort, an average of roughly 230,000 unique TCR beta nucleotide sequences was sequenced per donor, of which roughly 17% were non-productive.

Receptors were amplified or captured by the immunoSEQ multiplex PCR assay. The multiplex PCR relied on a mix of 60 forward primers for TCR Vbeta segments and 13 reverse primers for TCR Jbeta segments. A multiplex PCR assay on genomic DNA amplified the CDR3 region of rearranged TCR beta genes. On the Illumina HiSeq System, the amplified TCR beta libraries were sequenced as 87-base-pair reads. Per the source publication's procedure: In a later analysis, 70 million to 95 million unique TCR beta chains were counted across the 500 to 700 repertoires, and about 9.9 million of these chains were shared by at least two donors. Raw reads were error-corrected and collapsed into unique sequences by a nearest-neighbor algorithm in which closely related sequences were merged to remove PCR and sequencing errors. To assign V, D and J gene segments, CDR3 sequences were aligned to IMGT reference sequences. For a sequence to be retained, a match of at least six nucleotides was required to both a V gene segment and a J gene segment. A rearrangement was called productive if the CDR3 had no stop codons and remained in frame with V and J, and every other rearrangement was called non-productive. Following IMGT convention, CDR3 was defined as the stretch from the second conserved V-encoded cysteine to the conserved J-encoded phenylalanine. The earlier analysis of 587 of the donors excluded any sequence lacking an unambiguous match to a single V gene segment. An earlier analysis of fewer than 750 of the donors called V segments functional above 56.7% productive rearrangements and segregating when the between-donor standard deviation exceeded 5%. A statistical classification framework was built for diagnosing cytomegalovirus status from the catalog of TCR beta chain sequences. A later analysis assigned V and J genes by comparing TCR nucleotide sequences with IMGT/GENE-DB human TR gene sequences. Using the TCRdist pipeline, a later analysis assigned CDR3 sequences along with most-parsimonious VDJ recombination scenarios. In a later analysis, each TCR beta chain was defined by its CDR3 amino acid sequence together with its V-gene family, and reads without a unique V-gene family were excluded. To address suspected cross-contamination and a sequencing artifact, a later analysis removed a few hundred highly shared, low-generation-probability nucleotide sequences. A later analysis calculated a clonal expansion index for each public chain from normalized within-repertoire ranks of inferred template counts. Generation probabilities in a later analysis came from a VDJ recombination model fitted to out-of-frame rearrangements, and those results were checked against IGoR. Hypergeometric tests were used in a later analysis to score TCR-TCR, TCR-HLA and TCR-CMV co-occurrence, with a repertoire-size bias correction applied to the TCR pairs. A later analysis estimated false discovery rates by permuting HLA or CMV assignments 20 times. In a later analysis, co-occurring TCRs were grouped with DBSCAN, and TCRdist sequence similarity was added when clustering was performed within HLA-allele-positive subsets. Co-occurrence clustering excluded repertoires with fewer than 30,000 or more than 120,000 public chains, plus five with anomalous nucleotide sharing. TCRdb mirrors the immuneACCESS table, restricted to in-frame sequences. Some clones are absent from its copies; in checked studies, under half trace to an unresolved V gene, and the reason for the others is unknown. The V and J calls and clone size come from that table; D and trimming were worked out from the DNA. The sample has 95,000 to 150,000 clones on record, roughly four fifths of them singletons. Approximately 3.9% of the sample is held by the ten biggest clonotypes.

In total, approximately 690 healthy bone marrow donors made up the cohort. Cohort members were all nominally healthy when sampled, although unrecorded immune exposures were likely present. The donor was CMV seropositive and was included in the group of around 300 seropositive cohort members. Each donor provided a peripheral blood sample, and peripheral blood mononuclear cells were used for TCR beta sequencing. Genomic DNA extraction from the blood cell samples was performed with the Qiagen DNeasy Blood Extraction Kit. This clone occurred a few times. Its antigen has not been determined. The sample holds no much larger clone one base away, and base qualities are not on file. Trimmed from V: 5 bases; trimmed from J: 5 bases; junction bases lacking a gene match: 5. The CDR3 runs 14 amino acids, cysteine and phenylalanine included. CDR3 DNA is the only sequence kept; it has 42 bases, read in frame from the first base. The germline V gene encodes CDR1 MNHNS and CDR2 SASEGT.

Points the paper makes about the study in general: Specific HLA alleles were associated with about 17,000 TCR beta sequences at a false discovery rate of 0.05 in a later analysis. Most CMV-associated TCR beta chains appeared to be HLA-restricted in a later analysis, and the HLA associations seemed to be driven largely by CMV exposure. A cluster of highly shared sequence variants was judged likely to represent a technical artifact of the sequencing pipeline. According to the authors, the approach could potentially be generalized to other disease states and immunological phenotypes. In a later genetic analysis, a missense DCLRE1C variant was associated with V-gene and J-gene trimming of TCR beta chains, and the association was replicated in an independent cohort. According to a later genetic analysis, donors in an Asian-associated ancestry cluster had fewer N-insertions in productive TCRs than the approximately 610-donor mean. Because counts were too low, some 17 rarely observed V segments, including chromosome 9 orphons, were excluded from the earlier analysis of about 500 of the donors. In this cohort, only TCR beta chains were sequenced, and detectable features were limited by the absence of alpha or paired-chain data. The study gave a list of 150 to 200 TCR beta chains associated with cytomegalovirus. When HLA alleles, especially DR and DQ, strongly co-occurred, TCR associations were difficult to assign to individual alleles. A later analysis reported that several top co-occurrence clusters appeared linked to parvovirus B19, influenza, CMV and Epstein-Barr virus. Some IMGT-functional V segments, including TRBV6-2 and TRBV6-3, could not be told apart with the 87-base-pair reads, so those segments were excluded. A further reported finding was that TCR beta sequences accurately predicted the HLA-A and HLA-B alleles for most subjects in the first cohort. Correlated functional status among segregating V segments might reflect linkage disequilibrium, but an unknown experimental factor could not be ruled out. Because HLA typing was unavailable for some donors at each locus, only the typed subset was used in association tests. For the cohort, immune exposure information was limited to CMV serostatus. Three of the identified cytomegalovirus-associated TCR beta chains were confirmed in vitro to be specific for cytomegalovirus antigens. Compared with equally common non-associated chains, HLA-associated TCR beta chains in a later analysis were more clonally expanded and had lower generation probabilities. Broadly in line with IMGT annotations, most TCR beta V segments showed up in productive rearrangements about 87% or about 30% of the time in an earlier analysis of about 500 of the donors. Cytomegalovirus status was reported to be diagnosed by the classifier with high specificity and sensitivity in both the original and validation cohorts. The presence/absence analyses assumed that sequencing depth was roughly uniform across donors, and that assumption may not be true. Most TCR sequences were seen in very few donors, while some public TCRs were found in many individuals. A later analysis found that TCR association rates varied across HLA loci, with DRB1 alleles showing the most associated TCRs and HLA-C alleles the fewest.

This receptor was taken from a woman between 45 and 60 years old in good health and CMV-seropositive. Sequencing was done on a sample of PBMCs. The chain links TRBV6-1 with TRBJ1-4; TRBD1 agrees with 7 junctional bases. CDR3 protein: CASSSGTENEKLFF. The nucleotide sequence reads TGTGCCAGCAGTTCCGGGACAGAGAATGAAAAACTGTTTTTT.